The 32 T cell receptor beta chains listed next were all sequenced from one sample in a study of blood T cell repertoires in COVID-19. Libraries were prepared by immunoSEQ multiplex PCR; TCRdb keeps only in-frame clonotypes and omits some of them. Of roughly 220,000 clones in the sample, approximately 86% are singletons; the top ten hold about 14%. The sequenced material came from PBMCs or T cells enriched from blood (not recorded which). The receptor source for this set is a woman in her forties or fifties with acute COVID-19.

This clone appeared once. As DNA, the CDR3 is TGTGCCAGCAGCTTTGGGCCGAGCAATGAGCAGTTCTTC. Its protein product is CASSFGPSNEQFF. The V call is TRBV7-3, the J call TRBJ2-1; D gene unclear. Trimming took 3 bases from V and 6 from J, leaving 9 bases between them. Germline CDR1 is SGHTA and CDR2 is FQGTGA. CDR3 length: 13 amino acids.

This clone was picked up one time. This chain connects TRBV30 to TRBJ1-2; D call uncertain. Germline V gene lookup returns CDR1 GTSNPN and CDR2 SVGIG (reference sequence). With 2 bases removed from V and 5 bases from J, the gap between germline ends came to 12 bases. The CDR3 has 13 amino acids. CDR3 bases: TGTGCCTGGAGTACCCCCGTCCGGTATGGCTACACCTTC. Translation gives CAWSTPVRYGYTF.

V gene TRBV6-5 combines with J gene TRBJ2-7; possible D gene TRBD2, 5 bases. Germline V CDR1 and CDR2: MNHEY, SVGAGI. V lost 0 bases and J lost 0, with 9 bases in between. The CDR3 is 15 residues long. DNA for the CDR3: TGTGCCAGCAGTTACTCGGGTGGGAGCTCCTACGAGCAGTACTTC. Amino acid sequence: CASSYSGGSSYEQYF.

This clone was detected only once. The V and J genes are TRBV7-4 and TRBJ1-2; 8 positions agree with TRBD1. From germline, CDR1 is SGHVT and CDR2 SQSDAQ. Trimming took 5 bases from V and 6 from J; bases not matched to a gene: 11. CDR3 length equals 15 residues. The DNA for the CDR3 is TGTGCCAGCAGCCCCCCGGACAGGGAAAACGATGGCTACACCTTC. This sequence encodes CASSPPDRENDGYTF.

The chain joins TRBV18 to TRBJ2-7; 7 positions agree with TRBD2. The length of the CDR3 is 14 residues. The junction had 8 bases not matched to a gene; V was cut back by 3 bases and J by 6 bases. Germline values: CDR1 KGHSH, CDR2 LQKENI. The CDR3 spells CASSPLGGSGEQYF. For the CDR3, the DNA is TGTGCCAGCTCACCCCTGGGCGGGAGTGGCGAGCAGTACTTC. The full variable domain, its missing parts supplied by reference TRBV18 and TRBJ2-7, is NAGVMQNPRHLVRRRGQEARLRCSPMKGHSHVYWYRQLPEEGLKFMVYLQKENIIDESGMPKERFSAEFPKEGPSILRIQQVVRGDSAAYFCASSPLGGSGEQYFGPGTRLTVT.

This chain joins TRBV7-9 and TRBJ1-1; D may be TRBD1 (6 bases). V lost 1 base and J 5 bases, leaving 11 bases between the germline ends. This CDR3 is built from 14 residues. CDR1 and CDR2 (germline): SEHNR, FQNEAQ (reference sequence). The DNA for the CDR3 is TGTGCCAGCAGCTTAGATACAGGGAATACTGAAGCTTTCTTT. This gives the protein CASSLDTGNTEAFF.

The rearrangement uses TRBV18 and TRBJ2-1, with TRBD1 as a possible D gene (5 bases). Trimming stripped 3 bases from V and 9 bases from J, with 9 bases between. The CDR3 loop spans 12 amino acids. Germline V gene lookup returns CDR1 KGHSH and CDR2 LQKENI. CDR3 sequence: CASSPLRGEQFF. The CDR3 nucleotides are TGTGCCAGCTCACCGTTAAGGGGTGAGCAGTTCTTC.

This clone was seen only once. The chain joins TRBV6-5 to TRBJ2-1, with TRBD1 identical over 8 bases. Germline loops: CDR1 MNHEY, CDR2 SVGAGI. With V trimmed by 2 bases and J by 7 bases, 7 bases remained unmatched. There are 15 residues in the CDR3. CDR3 nucleotide sequence: TGTGCCAGCAGTTACCTCGGACAGGGACGAAATGAGCAGTTCTTC. Its translation: CASSYLGQGRNEQFF.

V and J are TRBV6-5 and TRBJ1-1, with D maybe TRBD1 (5 bases). Germline CDR1 MNHEY, CDR2 SVGAGI. The CDR3 is 13 amino acids. V gave up 8 bases and J gave up 6 bases, with 16 bases separating them. The CDR3, as DNA: TGTGCCAGCTTGCTAGTGGCCAGGGCTGAAGCTTTCTTT. Amino acid sequence: CASLLVARAEAFF.

On this clone: The same CDR3 is also encoded by other DNA sequences in this sample. The genes are TRBV7-2 and TRBJ2-1; D might be TRBD2 (6 bases). The germline CDR1 and CDR2 sequences are SGHTA and FQGNSA. V was cut by 3 bases and J by 0 bases, with 9 bases left in between. The CDR3 totals 15 residues. In DNA form, the CDR3 reads TGTGCCAGCAGCTTTTCCGGGAGCTCCTACAATGAGCAGTTCTTC. This codes for CASSFSGSSYNEQFF.

This sequence joins TRBV7-8 and TRBJ2-3; D gene uncertain. V was clipped by 1 base and J by 5 bases, with 10 bases between them. The germline V gene has CDR1 SGHVS and CDR2 FQNEAQ. This CDR3 has 14 amino acids. The CDR3 loop reads CASSLVAVGDTQYF. CDR3 nucleotide sequence: TGTGCCAGCAGCTTAGTCGCAGTTGGAGATACGCAGTATTTT.

The rearrangement uses TRBV27 and TRBJ2-4; 10 bases agree with TRBD1. The CDR3 totals 16 residues. Trimming cost V 3 bases and J 1 base; bases outside gene matches: 3. CDR1 is MNHEY, CDR2 SMNVEV, per germline (reference sequence). The CDR3 sequence: CASSLGQGSAKNIQYF. Here the CDR3 DNA reads TGTGCCAGCAGTTTGGGACAGGGGTCCGCCAAAAACATTCAGTACTTC.

This chain uses TRBV5-4 with TRBJ1-1, with TRBD1 matching over 7 bases. The CDR3 spans 15 residues. Trimming cost V 4 bases and J 5 bases; bases outside gene matches: 11. CDR1 and CDR2 (germline): SGHNT, YYREEE (reference sequence). The CDR3 loop is CASSLGVRGRTEAFF. The CDR3 region has the DNA TGTGCCAGCAGCCTAGGGGTTAGGGGGCGGACTGAAGCTTTCTTT.

V gene TRBV18 combines with J gene TRBJ2-7; 9 bases are a match to TRBD2. Per germline, CDR1 KGHSH and CDR2 LQKENI. The junction had 7 bases not matched to a gene; V was cut back by 6 bases and J by 4 bases. This CDR3 contains 14 residues. CDR3 region: CASSRPSGMYEQYF. CDR3 nucleotide sequence: TGTGCCAGCTCCCGGCCTAGCGGGATGTACGAGCAGTACTTC.

The rearrangement links TRBV7-9 to TRBJ1-2; 7 positions match TRBD1. Germline-derived CDR1 and CDR2 are SEHNR and FQNEAQ (reference sequence). The ends lost 1 base at V and 3 bases at J; junction bases unmatched: 5. The CDR3 totals 15 residues. This chain's CDR3 is CASSLGTGVHYGYTF. For the CDR3, the DNA is TGTGCCAGCAGCTTAGGGACAGGCGTACACTATGGCTACACCTTC.

V usage is TRBV2 and J usage is TRBJ2-7; TRBD1 matches 8 bases. V gave up 7 bases and J gave up 2 bases; unmatched junction bases: 10. The CDR3 length is 15 residues. Germline V gene sequence: CDR1 SNHLY, CDR2 FYNNEI. In DNA, the CDR3 is TGTGCCAGCATCCCCGGACAGGGTAATCCCTACGAGCAGTACTTC. This gives the protein CASIPGQGNPYEQYF.

The chain is built from TRBV6-5 and TRBJ1-6; 7 positions match TRBD1. From germline, CDR1 is MNHEY and CDR2 SVGAGI. After removal of 6 bases from V and 10 bases from J, the junction contained 6 bases not matched to a gene. The CDR3 contains 13 residues. The CDR3 DNA is TGTGCCAGCAGCGACAGGGATCGATCACCCCTCCACTTT. Translating it yields CASSDRDRSPLHF.

The chain uses TRBV28 and TRBJ1-1; a possible D gene is TRBD1 (5 bases). The CDR3 consists of 16 residues. V shed 3 bases and J shed 1 base, with 15 bases lying between them. CDR1 MDHEN and CDR2 SYDVKM come from the germline V gene. The CDR3 nucleotides are TGTGCCAGCAGTTTTCCCGCAGACAGCTGGAACACTGAAGCTTTCTTT. As protein: CASSFPADSWNTEAFF.

The chain recombines TRBV2 with TRBJ1-2, with 8 positions matching TRBD1. Germline V CDR1 and CDR2: SNHLY, FYNNEI. The CDR3 consists of 13 residues. With 5 bases clipped from V and 6 bases from J, the junction kept 5 bases outside the gene matches. The CDR3 loop is CASSLGQGDGYTF. The CDR3 DNA follows: TGTGCCAGCAGTTTAGGACAGGGCGATGGCTACACCTTC.

V usage is TRBV27 and J usage is TRBJ1-2, with D possibly matching TRBD1 (6 bases). The CDR3 spans 15 residues. V gave up 5 bases and J gave up 4 bases, with 17 bases separating them. Germline V gives CDR1 MNHEY, CDR2 SMNVEV (reference sequence). CDR3 sequence reads: CASSQHPTGIYGYTF. The CDR3 coding sequence is TGTGCCAGCAGTCAACACCCGACAGGAATCTATGGCTACACCTTC.

V gene TRBV7-8 combines with J gene TRBJ2-7, with 16 bases that match TRBD2. This CDR3 spans 21 amino acids. Trimming took 0 bases from V and 5 from J; bases not matched to a gene: 16. Germline CDR1 and CDR2: SGHVS and FQNEAQ. The CDR3 spells CASSLARGIPGLAGGPHEQYF. As DNA, the CDR3 is TGTGCCAGCAGCTTAGCGAGAGGGATACCGGGACTAGCGGGAGGGCCCCACGAGCAGTACTTC.

V and J are TRBV30 and TRBJ1-6; D is ambiguous. Trimming took 0 bases from V and 10 from J, leaving 13 bases between them. In germline, CDR1 is GTSNPN, CDR2 SVGIG (reference sequence). This CDR3 has 14 residues. The CDR3 DNA sequence: TGTGCCTGGAGTGTAGAGGGAAGTGGCTCACCCCTCCACTTT. This codes for CAWSVEGSGSPLHF. The whole variable domain, remainder taken from reference TRBV30 and TRBJ1-6, is SQTIHQWPATLVQPVGSPLSLECTVEGTSNPNLYWYRQAAGRGLQLLFYSVGIGQISSEVPQNLSASRPQDRQFILSSKKLLLSDSGFYLCAWSVEGSGSPLHFGNGTRLTVT.

This clone was detected a few times. This sequence joins TRBV6-5 and TRBJ2-5, with D perhaps TRBD2 (5 bases). The CDR3 length is 14 residues. The germline V and J ends were trimmed by 7 bases and 4 bases, with 16 bases remaining between them. In germline, CDR1 is MNHEY, CDR2 SVGAGI. The CDR3 is CASKRTLGRETQYF. Written as DNA, the CDR3 is TGTGCCAGCAAGCGGACCCTAGGCAGAGAGACCCAGTACTTC.

The gene calls are TRBV5-6 and TRBJ2-2; 10 nucleotides agree with TRBD2. The CDR3 is made up of 15 amino acids. Germline values: CDR1 SGHDT, CDR2 YYEEEE. Trimming at V came to 4 bases and at J to 6 bases, leaving 6 bases not matched to a gene. The CDR3 bases are TGTGCCAGCAGCGCGAGCGGGAGGGCTTCCGGGGAGCTGTTTTTT. Translation: CASSASGRASGELFF. Using reference TRBV5-6 and TRBJ2-2 for the parts outside the CDR3, the full variable domain is DAGVTQSPTHLIKTRGQQVTLRCSPKSGHDTVSWYQQALGQGPQFIFQYYEEEERQRGNFPDRFSGHQFPNYSSELNVNALLLGDSALYLCASSASGRASGELFFGEGSRLTVL.

V usage is TRBV6-6 and J usage is TRBJ1-3, with D possibly matching TRBD1 (5 bases). The CDR3 covers 13 residues. CDR1 MNHNY and CDR2 SVGAGI come from the germline V gene (reference sequence). The V and J ends lost 2 bases and 6 bases respectively, with 8 bases between them. CDR3 nucleotides: TGTGCCAGCAGTTACGACAGCGTAAACACCATATATTTT. As protein: CASSYDSVNTIYF.

The sample holds one count of this clone. This chain uses TRBV7-2 with TRBJ2-1, with TRBD2 matching over 12 bases. This CDR3 region has 15 residues. CDR1 is SGHTA, CDR2 FQGNSA, per germline. Trimming removed 3 bases from V and 6 bases from J; junction bases left unmatched: 3. The CDR3, as DNA: TGTGCCAGCAGCTTTCTAGCGGGAGGGATCAATGAGCAGTTCTTC. Amino acid sequence: CASSFLAGGINEQFF.

CDR3: CASSSYMNTEAFF. The CDR3 DNA follows: TGTGCCAGCTCCAGTTACATGAACACTGAAGCTTTCTTT. The rearrangement joins TRBV19 to TRBJ1-1; D gene unclear. Germline CDR1 LNHDA, CDR2 SQIVND (reference sequence). The CDR3 is made up of 13 amino acids. V lost 9 bases and J 0 bases, leaving 11 bases between the germline ends.

This chain connects TRBV27 to TRBJ2-7; 10 bases agree with TRBD1. The CDR3 contains 14 residues. Unmatched junction bases numbered 7, after V lost 5 bases and J lost 6 bases. Germline CDR1 is MNHEY and CDR2 is SMNVEV (reference sequence). CDR3 region: CASSLTGGWTEQYF. CDR3 coding DNA: TGTGCCAGCAGTCTGACAGGGGGCTGGACCGAGCAGTACTTC.

The V call is TRBV27, the J call TRBJ1-6; D is ambiguous. Germline CDR1 and CDR2: MNHEY and SMNVEV (reference sequence). Trimming shortened V by 2 bases and J by 0 bases, and 5 bases separated the two germline ends. CDR3 length: 15 amino acids. CDR3 loop: CASSLTDSYNSPLHF. DNA for the CDR3: TGTGCCAGCAGTTTAACAGACTCCTATAATTCACCCCTCCACTTT.

The genes are TRBV6-5 and TRBJ1-1, with a tentative D call TRBD1 (6 bases). The CDR3 totals 11 residues. The germline V gene has CDR1 MNHEY and CDR2 SVGAGI. Trimming shortened V by 6 bases and J by 5 bases, and 7 bases separated the two germline ends. CDR3 sequence reads: CASRQGTEAFF. The DNA for the CDR3 is TGTGCCAGCAGGCAGGGGACTGAAGCTTTCTTT.

The rearrangement links TRBV28 to TRBJ1-1; 10 bases line up with TRBD1. V shed 4 bases, J shed 7 bases, and the junction held 6 bases outside the gene matches. This CDR3 comprises 14 residues. Germline assignment: CDR1 MDHEN and CDR2 SYDVKM. CDR3 nucleotides: TGTGCCAGCAGTTCGGGACAGGGGTTATTTGAAGCTTTCTTT. Translated: CASSSGQGLFEAFF.

This chain uses TRBV2 with TRBJ1-5; TRBD1 agrees at 9 bases. This CDR3 is built from 17 residues. Germline V CDR1 and CDR2: SNHLY, FYNNEI. J lost 2 bases, V lost 5 bases, and 10 bases had no gene match. CDR3 coding DNA: TGTGCCAGCAGTCAAAATGGACAGGGGCCGGGCAATCAGCCCCAGCATTTT. Amino acids: CASSQNGQGPGNQPQHF.